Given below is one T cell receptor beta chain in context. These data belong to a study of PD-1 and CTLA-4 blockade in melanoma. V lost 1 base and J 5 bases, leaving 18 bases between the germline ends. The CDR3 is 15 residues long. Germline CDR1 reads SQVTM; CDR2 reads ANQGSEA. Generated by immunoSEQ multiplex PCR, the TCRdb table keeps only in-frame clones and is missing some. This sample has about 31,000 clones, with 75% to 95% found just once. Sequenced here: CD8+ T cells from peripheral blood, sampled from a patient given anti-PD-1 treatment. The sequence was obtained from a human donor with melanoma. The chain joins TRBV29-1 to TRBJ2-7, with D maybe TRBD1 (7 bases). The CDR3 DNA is TGCAGCGTTGAAGCGGTTGGCGGGACAGACCACGAGCAGTACTTC. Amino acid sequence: CSVEAVGGTDHEQYF.